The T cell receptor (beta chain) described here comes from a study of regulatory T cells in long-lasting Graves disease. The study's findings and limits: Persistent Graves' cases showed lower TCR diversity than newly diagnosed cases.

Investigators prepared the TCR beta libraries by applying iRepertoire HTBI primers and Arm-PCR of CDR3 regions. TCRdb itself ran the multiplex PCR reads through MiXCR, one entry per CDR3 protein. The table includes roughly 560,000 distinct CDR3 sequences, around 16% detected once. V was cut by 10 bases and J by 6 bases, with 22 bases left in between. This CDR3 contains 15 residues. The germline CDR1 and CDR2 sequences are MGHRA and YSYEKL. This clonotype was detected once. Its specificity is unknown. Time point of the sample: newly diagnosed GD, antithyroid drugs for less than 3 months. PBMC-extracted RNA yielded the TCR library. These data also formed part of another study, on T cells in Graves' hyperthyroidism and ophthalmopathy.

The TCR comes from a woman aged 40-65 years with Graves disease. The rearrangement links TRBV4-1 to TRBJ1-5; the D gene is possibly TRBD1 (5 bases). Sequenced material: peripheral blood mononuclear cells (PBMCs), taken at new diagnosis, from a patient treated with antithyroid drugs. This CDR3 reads CATGGAPGRGQPQHF. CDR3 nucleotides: TGCGCCACCGGGGGAGCCCCAGGGCGGGGTCAGCCCCAGCATTTT.